A single sample gave rise to the 19 T cell receptor beta chains below, sequenced in a study of blood T cells in healthy people across ages. The authors ran a second PCR of about 7 to 11 cycles using a sample-barcoded 5' primer and a J-beta primer mix. Using its own MiXCR run on the 5' RACE reads, TCRdb lists one record per CDR3 protein. The repertoire holds approximately 1,700,000 distinct CDR3 sequences, with about 39% as singletons. The sequenced sample was blood. The receptors come from a human donor in good health.

V usage is TRBV28 and J usage is TRBJ2-4; 8 bases map to TRBD1. Per the germline V gene, CDR1 is MDHEN and CDR2 is SYDVKM. The J segment lost 8 bases and the V segment lost 3 bases, leaving 9 bases of the junction unmatched. The CDR3 sequence is 15 residues long. CDR3 amino acids: CASSFSDTGGYIQYF. CDR3 nucleotides: TGTGCCAGCAGTTTTTCGGATACAGGGGGGTACATTCAGTACTTC.

This clonotype was recorded many times. This sequence joins TRBV7-2 and TRBJ2-7; the D is unclear. This CDR3 is built from 12 residues. Germline assignment: CDR1 SGHTA and CDR2 FQGNSA. Trimming stripped 2 bases from V and 5 bases from J, with 7 bases between. For the CDR3, the DNA is TGTGCCAGCAGCTTATGGGTTGACGAGCAGTACTTC. Amino acids: CASSLWVDEQYF.

This clonotype was detected only a few times. This chain connects TRBV5-6 to TRBJ1-6; tentatively, D is TRBD1 (6 bases). The CDR3 runs to 16 residues. CDR1 is SGHDT and CDR2 is YYEEEE in the germline V gene. The ends were cut back, 1 base at V and 2 bases at J, with 10 bases in the middle. For the CDR3, the DNA is TGTGCCAGCAGCTTGTTCAGGGGCGCCTATAATTCACCCCTCCACTTT. It is translated as CASSLFRGAYNSPLHF.

The chain joins TRBV19 to TRBJ2-5, with TRBD2 identical over 8 bases. Germline trimming cut 4 bases from V and 4 bases from J; bases unmatched to any gene: 8. CDR1 and CDR2 (germline): LNHDA, SQIVND (reference sequence). The CDR3 sequence is 15 residues long. In DNA form, the CDR3 reads TGTGCCAGTAGTACAACCTGGACTAGCCTAGAGACCCAGTACTTC. Protein sequence: CASSTTWTSLETQYF.

The chain carries TRBV18 and TRBJ1-2, with 10 positions matching TRBD1. This CDR3 has 13 amino acids. Trimming took 6 bases from V and 6 from J; bases not matched to a gene: 4. Germline CDR1 KGHSH, CDR2 LQKENI. This CDR3 reads CASSRGQGNGYTF. As DNA, the CDR3 is TGTGCCAGCTCTCGGGGACAGGGGAATGGCTACACCTTC. Together with reference TRBV18 and TRBJ1-2, the CDR3 gives the full variable domain: NAGVMQNPRHLVRRRGQEARLRCSPMKGHSHVYWYRQLPEEGLKFMVYLQKENIIDESGMPKERFSAEFPKEGPSILRIQQVVRGDSAAYFCASSRGQGNGYTFGSGTRLTVV.

V gene TRBV28 combines with J gene TRBJ1-5; tentative D call: TRBD1 (5 bases). CDR3 length: 13 amino acids. V gave up 6 bases and J gave up 6 bases, with 12 bases separating them. CDR1 MDHEN and CDR2 SYDVKM come from the germline V gene. The CDR3, as DNA: TGTGCCAGCAGCTCAGGGCTTTTTCAGCCCCAGCATTTT. It codes for CASSSGLFQPQHF.

The rearrangement links TRBV10-3 to TRBJ1-4; the D gene is possibly TRBD1 (5 bases). The CDR3 has 15 residues. V was shortened by 0 bases and J by 5 bases, with 10 bases between the two germline ends. Germline CDR1 reads ENHRY; CDR2 reads SYGVKD. DNA for the CDR3: TGTGCCATCAGTGAGTCCGTAACAGGAAATGAAAAACTGTTTTTT. Its protein product is CAISESVTGNEKLFF.

This chain uses TRBV27 with TRBJ1-1, with D maybe TRBD1 (5 bases). The germline V gene encodes CDR1 MNHEY and CDR2 SMNVEV (reference sequence). This CDR3 spans 15 amino acids. Trimming shortened V by 0 bases and J by 3 bases, and 11 bases separated the two germline ends. CDR3 loop: CASSLSQGGDTEAFF. Here the CDR3 DNA reads TGTGCCAGCAGTTTATCCCAGGGAGGGGACACTGAAGCTTTCTTT.

The V and J genes are TRBV27 and TRBJ2-1; D is possibly TRBD1 or TRBD2 (5 bases each). The CDR3 consists of 16 residues. Between the trimmed V and J ends, which lost 6 bases and 0 bases, there was a span of 15 bases. Germline assignment: CDR1 MNHEY and CDR2 SMNVEV (reference sequence). CDR3 region: CASRFGGPSSYNEQFF. Written as DNA, the CDR3 is TGTGCCAGCAGGTTTGGGGGTCCCAGCTCCTACAATGAGCAGTTCTTC.

V usage is TRBV12-3 or TRBV12-4 and J usage is TRBJ1-1; 9 bases align to TRBD1. CDR3 size: 13 residues. With V trimmed by 5 bases and J by 10 bases, 8 bases remained unmatched. CDR3 in amino acids: CASSGPGQGGAFF. The CDR3 nucleotides read TGTGCCAGCAGTGGCCCGGGACAGGGTGGAGCTTTCTTT.

The chain carries TRBV9 and TRBJ2-1; 7 nucleotides align to TRBD2. This CDR3 contains 15 residues. V was pared by 4 bases and J by 4 bases, with 8 bases of the junction left unmatched. Germline CDR1 is SGDLS and CDR2 is YYNGEE. The CDR3 protein is CASSLQRGGYNEQFF. DNA of the CDR3: TGTGCCAGCAGCCTCCAGCGGGGCGGGTACAATGAGCAGTTCTTC.

As for this clonotype: A much larger clonotype is one base distant, so this may be a read error. The gene calls are TRBV5-1 and TRBJ2-5; tentative D call: TRBD2 (6 bases). The germline V gene has CDR1 SGHRS and CDR2 YFSETQ. The CDR3 spans 14 residues. V lost 3 bases and J lost 1, with 10 bases in between. CDR3 protein: CASSWLGLQETQYF. CDR3 bases: TGCGCCAGCAGCTGGTTGGGACTCCAAGAGACCCAGTACTTC.

The chain has TRBV12-3 or TRBV12-4 and TRBJ1-1, with a weak D call TRBD1 (6 bases). V lost 3 bases, J lost 6 bases, and 14 bases lay in between. CDR3 length: 14 amino acids. CDR3: CASSFSQGPAEAFF. The DNA for the CDR3 is TGTGCCAGCAGTTTTTCACAGGGCCCGGCTGAAGCTTTCTTT.

This clonotype appeared a few times. The chain is built from TRBV6-2 or TRBV6-3 and TRBJ2-1; 10 bases align to TRBD1. Trimming removed 4 bases from V and 5 bases from J; junction bases left unmatched: 5. Germline values: CDR1 MNHEY, CDR2 SVGEGT. The CDR3 is 15 amino acids. This CDR3 is CASSSGQGDHNEQFF. In DNA form, the CDR3 reads TGTGCCAGCAGTTCCGGACAGGGGGACCACAATGAGCAGTTCTTC.

The chain combines TRBV28 with TRBJ2-5; D gene unclear. From germline, CDR1 is MDHEN and CDR2 SYDVKM. Trimming took 4 bases from V and 8 from J, leaving 14 bases between them. The CDR3 loop spans 13 amino acids. Written as DNA, the CDR3 is TGTGCCAGCAGTTCCCCTTCTGCCCCAACCCAGTACTTC. Its protein is CASSSPSAPTQYF.

This clonotype was observed a few times. The V gene is TRBV20-1, the J gene TRBJ2-5; TRBD1 matches at 10 bases. The V gene's germline CDR1 is DFQATT and CDR2 SNEGSKA (reference sequence). This CDR3 region has 15 residues. V was pared by 5 bases and J by 5 bases, with 11 bases of the junction left unmatched. The CDR3 is CSAVGTGADRETQYF. CDR3 DNA sequence: TGCAGTGCTGTAGGGACAGGGGCCGATCGGGAGACCCAGTACTTC.

This clonotype has a handful of counts. The rearrangement joins TRBV3-1 to TRBJ1-2; no firm D call. CDR1 is LGHDT, CDR2 YNNKEL, per germline (reference sequence). The CDR3 runs to 12 residues. Trimming took off 1 base at V and 7 bases at J, with 7 bases between the two ends. For the CDR3, the DNA is TGTGCCAGCAGCCAAGGAACTGTTGGCTACACCTTC. Translation gives CASSQGTVGYTF.

The V gene is TRBV24-1, the J gene TRBJ1-2; D gene uncertain. V shed 4 bases and J shed 4 bases, with 6 bases lying between them. This CDR3 is 12 amino acids long. Germline CDR1 and CDR2: KGHDR and SFDVKD. The CDR3 loop reads CATSEEGYGYTF. DNA of the CDR3: TGTGCCACCAGTGAGGAGGGCTATGGCTACACCTTC.

The chain combines TRBV5-4 with TRBJ2-3; 7 bases are a match to TRBD2. The germline gives CDR1 SGHNT, CDR2 YYREEE (reference sequence). V gave up 1 base and J gave up 2 bases; unmatched junction bases: 7. CDR3 length: 16 amino acids. The CDR3 DNA sequence: TGTGCCAGCAGCTTGCCAAGCGGGGTTATCACAGATACGCAGTATTTT. It translates to CASSLPSGVITDTQYF.